A single sample is the source of the 6 T cell receptor beta chains below, sequenced in a study of cytomegalovirus exposure and HLA in healthy donors. The PCR used 60 Vbeta and 13 Jbeta primers. Repertoires were generated with immunoSEQ multiplex PCR, while TCRdb's copy carries only in-frame clones and drops some. The sample has about 140,000 clones; 70% to 80% are singletons. Sequencing was carried out using PBMCs. These TCRs come from a woman aged 50 to 60 in good health and CMV-seropositive.

The chain is built from TRBV15 and TRBJ2-7, with TRBD1 identical over 8 bases. CDR3 length equals 13 residues. CDR1 and CDR2 from the germline V gene are LNHNV and YYDKDF (reference sequence). V dropped 5 bases and J dropped 6; count of bases not matched to a gene: 6. CDR3 sequence: CATSFLQGGEQYF. CDR3 nucleotide sequence: TGTGCCACCAGCTTTCTACAGGGGGGCGAGCAGTACTTC.

The chain is built from TRBV5-4 and TRBJ2-5; 7 positions match TRBD2. The CDR3 runs to 13 residues. V lost 5 bases to trimming and J lost 5 bases; unmatched junction nucleotides: 6. The germline gives CDR1 SGHNT, CDR2 YYREEE (reference sequence). The CDR3 loop is CASRIGGTETQYF. The DNA for the CDR3 is TGTGCCAGCAGAATCGGGGGGACGGAGACCCAGTACTTC.

The CDR3 loop is CASNFLAGTGQDTQYF. The CDR3 DNA sequence: TGTGCCAGCAACTTCCTCGCCGGGACAGGGCAAGATACGCAGTATTTT. V is TRBV4-2 and J is TRBJ2-3; 9 bases align to TRBD1. The CDR3 covers 16 residues. J was trimmed by 5 bases and V by 7 bases; bases with no gene match: 13. Germline loops: CDR1 LGHNA, CDR2 YNFKEQ.

The rearrangement uses TRBV30 and TRBJ1-1; TRBD1 matches at 8 bases. V shed 5 bases, J shed 1 base, and the junction held 3 bases outside the gene matches. Germline CDR1 and CDR2: GTSNPN and SVGIG (reference sequence). This CDR3 spans 13 amino acids. The CDR3 DNA follows: TGTGCCTGGGGACAGGGCCCGAACACTGAAGCTTTCTTT. Protein: CAWGQGPNTEAFF.

This chain connects TRBV7-2 to TRBJ2-1, with TRBD2 matching over 7 bases. The CDR3 is made up of 15 amino acids. Germline CDR1 reads SGHTA; CDR2 reads FQGNSA. Trimming at V came to 1 base and at J to 7 bases, leaving 7 bases not matched to a gene. CDR3 nucleotide sequence: TGTGCCAGCAGCTTAGAGGTAGCGGGCGGAAATGAGCAGTTCTTC. Protein: CASSLEVAGGNEQFF.

V usage is TRBV18 and J usage is TRBJ2-5; possible D gene TRBD2, 5 bases. Trimming shortened V by 6 bases and J by 5 bases, and 13 bases separated the two germline ends. The CDR3 consists of 13 residues. In germline, CDR1 is KGHSH, CDR2 LQKENI. DNA of the CDR3: TGTGCCAGCTCGCTGGGAGCACGGGAGACCCAGTACTTC. Its translation is CASSLGARETQYF.